The TCR beta chain described here comes from a study of immune evolution from preneoplasia to lung adenocarcinoma. Study observations and caveats: Later-stage lesions seemingly showed higher T cell density and diversity than normal lung.

For this clone: Its target is not known.

Libraries were prepared by immunoSEQ multiplex PCR; TCRdb keeps only in-frame clonotypes and omits some of them. The sample has about 5,500 clones; around 69% are singletons. This TCR derives from an older person with lung adenocarcinoma. Sequenced input: FFPE adjacent normal lung tissue.

CDR3 in amino acids: CASSPAGNQGRETQYF. The CDR3 nucleotides are TGCGCCAGCAGCCCCGCCGGGAACCAGGGAAGAGAGACCCAGTACTTC. The V and J genes are TRBV5-1 and TRBJ2-5; D may correspond to TRBD1 or TRBD2 (5 bases each). V was cut by 4 bases and J by 4 bases, with 20 bases left in between. This CDR3 is 16 amino acids long. Germline-derived CDR1 and CDR2 are SGHRS and YFSETQ.